The next 23 T cell receptor beta chains were all read from a single sample in a study of T cell repertoires in cytomegalovirus infection. TCRdb recomputed calls from the reads with MiXCR, one row per CDR3 protein. The table shows roughly 500,000 distinct CDR3 sequences, with about 17% occurring only once. Sequencing used CD8+ T cells from PBMCs. The receptors here all came from a human donor in good health (CMV status not recorded). Some clones in this sample may be carry-over from other donors' samples.

This clonotype was recorded at least ten times. The chain uses TRBV7-8 and TRBJ2-3; 9 nucleotides line up with TRBD2. Trimming removed 1 base from V and 6 bases from J; junction bases left unmatched: 11. This CDR3 has 17 amino acids. Germline V gene data show CDR1 as SGHVS and CDR2 as FQNEAQ. CDR3 protein: CASSLVPAGGPTDTQYF. The CDR3 nucleotides read TGTGCCAGCAGCTTAGTCCCGGCGGGAGGGCCTACGGATACGCAGTATTTT. The whole variable domain, remainder taken from reference TRBV7-8 and TRBJ2-3, is GAGVSQSPRYKVAKRGQDVALRCDPISGHVSLFWYQQALGQGPEFLTYFQNEAQLDKSGLPSDRFFAERPEGSVSTLKIQRTQQEDSAVYLCASSLVPAGGPTDTQYFGPGTRLTVL.

This clonotype was counted at least ten times. One junction end disagrees with the germline gene, perhaps due to a read error. The chain joins TRBV5-1 to TRBJ2-2; no clear D. The CDR3 is 11 residues long. Germline V gives CDR1 SGHRS, CDR2 YFSETQ. The CDR3 sequence: CASSNTGELFF. CDR3 DNA sequence: TGTGCCAGCAGCAACACCGGGGAGCTGTTTTTT.

This clonotype was counted only a few times. The V call is TRBV9, the J call TRBJ2-5; TRBD2 matches at 8 bases. Germline values: CDR1 SGDLS, CDR2 YYNGEE. There are 17 residues in the CDR3. V dropped 0 bases and J dropped 4; count of bases not matched to a gene: 11. The CDR3 DNA reads TGTGCCAGCAGCGTAGCGGTTAGCGGGGCGGCCGCAGAGACCCAGTACTTC. Translating gives CASSVAVSGAAAETQYF.

The rearrangement joins TRBV13 to TRBJ2-5; D ambiguous. V was shortened by 4 bases and J by 5 bases, with 8 bases between the two germline ends. Germline V lookup: CDR1 PRHDT, CDR2 FYEKMQ (reference sequence). The CDR3 runs 12 residues. DNA of the CDR3: TGTGCCAGCAGCTCGGAGATGGAGACCCAGTACTTC. Protein sequence: CASSSEMETQYF.

Remarks on this clonotype: A much larger clone is a single base away; this may be a read error. The chain links TRBV19 to TRBJ2-7, with 15 bases aligning to TRBD2. Germline-derived CDR1 and CDR2 are LNHDA and SQIVND (reference sequence). There are 14 residues in the CDR3. CDR3 sequence (DNA): TGTGCCAGTAGAGGGACTAGCGGGAGGTACGAGCAGCACTTC. As protein: CASRGTSGRYEQHF.

V usage is TRBV29-1 and J usage is TRBJ1-2; the match to TRBD1 covers 10 bases. Per the germline V gene, CDR1 is SQVTM and CDR2 is ANQGSEA. Unmatched junction bases numbered 13, after V lost 4 bases and J lost 8 bases. The CDR3 length is 15 residues. CDR3 loop: CSVADDRQGARGYTF. The CDR3, as DNA: TGCAGCGTTGCCGACGACCGACAGGGGGCGCGGGGCTACACCTTC.

The chain uses TRBV6-1 and TRBJ2-3; D is perhaps TRBD2 (6 bases). The CDR3 has 14 residues. Germline V CDR1 and CDR2: MNHNS, SASEGT. Trimming removed 6 bases at V and 1 base at J, with 11 bases between. In nucleotides, the CDR3 is TGTGCCAGCAGGGTCTGGGGGGGCACAGATACGCAGTATTTT. It encodes CASRVWGGTDTQYF.

Ten or more counts support this clonotype. V and J are TRBV6-1 and TRBJ2-7; D not resolved. V was cut by 2 bases and J by 4 bases, with 15 bases left in between. Per the germline V gene, CDR1 is MNHNS and CDR2 is SASEGT. This CDR3 has 15 amino acids. Here the CDR3 reads CASSEMPTPAYEQYF. CDR3 sequence (DNA): TGTGCCAGCAGTGAAATGCCCACCCCAGCTTACGAGCAGTACTTC.

This clonotype was observed many times. The chain uses TRBV7-3 and TRBJ2-5; D perhaps matches TRBD1 (5 bases). Germline V gene lookup returns CDR1 SGHTA and CDR2 FQGTGA. There are 14 residues in the CDR3. Between the trimmed V and J ends, which lost 2 bases and 5 bases, there was a span of 12 bases. The CDR3 DNA reads as TGTGCCAGCAGCTTAGCAGGGTCGGACGAGACCCAGTACTTC. This gives the protein CASSLAGSDETQYF.

The chain uses TRBV27 and TRBJ2-5; 11 bases line up with TRBD2. V lost 6 bases and J lost 5; bases outside the gene matches: 8. CDR1 is MNHEY and CDR2 is SMNVEV in the germline V gene (reference sequence). CDR3 size: 15 residues. Here the CDR3 DNA reads TGTGCCAGCAGGCTAATAGCGGGGGGGCTTGAGACCCAGTACTTC. It specifies CASRLIAGGLETQYF.

The chain carries TRBV9 and TRBJ2-7; TRBD2 is a possible D gene (6 bases). Germline CDR1 reads SGDLS; CDR2 reads YYNGEE. The CDR3 is 15 residues long. Trimming stripped 2 bases from V and 4 bases from J, with 16 bases between. The CDR3 spells CASSVTPGVGYEQYF. The CDR3 nucleotides are TGTGCCAGCAGCGTGACCCCGGGAGTAGGTTACGAGCAGTACTTC.

This clonotype was counted between two and nine times. The chain recombines TRBV6-1 with TRBJ2-7; D unclear. The CDR3 loop spans 13 amino acids. The V gene lost 6 bases and the J gene lost 2 bases, with 11 bases spanning the gap. Germline V CDR1 and CDR2: MNHNS, SASEGT. The chain's CDR3 is CASRPASAYEQYF. Here the CDR3 DNA reads TGTGCCAGCAGACCAGCTTCAGCCTACGAGCAGTACTTC.

This clonotype was observed at least ten times. The genes are TRBV7-9 and TRBJ1-2, with D maybe TRBD1 (5 bases). V lost 1 base and J 4 bases, leaving 16 bases between the germline ends. This CDR3 is 16 amino acids long. The germline gives CDR1 SEHNR, CDR2 FQNEAQ (reference sequence). This CDR3 reads CASSLGGLEDIYGYTF. The CDR3 DNA sequence: TGTGCCAGCAGCTTAGGAGGTCTTGAGGACATCTATGGCTACACCTTC.

This chain joins TRBV20-1 and TRBJ2-1, with 8 bases that match TRBD1. With V trimmed by 3 bases and J by 6 bases, 1 base remained unmatched. Per germline, CDR1 DFQATT and CDR2 SNEGSKA (reference sequence). The CDR3 length is 12 residues. CDR3 sequence reads: CSARGTGNEQFF. CDR3 coding DNA: TGCAGTGCTAGGGGGACAGGCAATGAGCAGTTCTTC.

The sample holds many counts of this clonotype. The rearrangement uses TRBV6-2 or TRBV6-3 and TRBJ2-2, with no clear D. The CDR3 spans 13 residues. Trimming removed 5 bases at V and 8 bases at J, with 12 bases between. CDR1 and CDR2 from the germline V gene are MNHEY and SVGEGT. CDR3 nucleotides: TGTGCCAGCAGTGGGCCCTCGGAAGGGGAGCTGTTTTTT. Translation: CASSGPSEGELFF.

The table lists this clonotype with many counts. The chain couples TRBV27 to TRBJ1-1; D is possibly TRBD1 (6 bases). From germline, CDR1 is MNHEY and CDR2 SMNVEV (reference sequence). V dropped 5 bases and J dropped 0 bases, with 10 bases sitting between them. The CDR3 runs 14 residues. This CDR3 is CASSVQGMNTEAFF. Here the CDR3 DNA reads TGTGCCAGCAGTGTTCAGGGGATGAACACTGAAGCTTTCTTT.

This clonotype is a singleton in its sample. This may come from a read error, since a much larger clone is one base off. The chain carries TRBV6-5 and TRBJ1-2, with 9 bases fitting TRBD1. Germline CDR1 MNHEY, CDR2 SVGAGI. There are 14 residues in the CDR3. CDR3 DNA sequence: TGTGCCAGTAAAGGGACAGGGCTATCCTATGTCTACACCTTC. Protein sequence: CASKGTGLSYVYTF.

A single count supports this clonotype. This may stem from a read error, because a much larger clone lies one nucleotide away. The chain uses TRBV10-3 and TRBJ2-2; 16 positions match TRBD2. Looked up from germline, CDR1 is ENHRY and CDR2 is SYGVKD. The CDR3 runs to 16 residues. With 10 bases clipped from V and 4 bases from J, the junction kept 6 bases outside the gene matches. The DNA of the CDR3 is TGTGCCACCGGGACTAGCGGGAGGGATTTCACCGGGGAGCTGTTTTTT. This gives the protein CATGTSGRDFTGELFF.

This clonotype was recorded at least ten times. CDR3 DNA sequence: TGTGCCAGCAGGTGGGGGGTCCAGGAGACCCAGTACTTC. Translated: CASRWGVQETQYF. This chain connects TRBV7-9 to TRBJ2-5; D is perhaps TRBD2 (6 bases). The CDR3 runs 13 residues. Germline loops: CDR1 SEHNR, CDR2 FQNEAQ (reference sequence). V shed 6 bases and J shed 5 bases, with 13 bases lying between them.

This sequence joins TRBV9 and TRBJ2-3; perhaps TRBD1 as D (6 bases). The CDR3 has 18 residues. From germline, CDR1 is SGDLS and CDR2 YYNGEE. V was clipped by 3 bases and J by 6 bases, with 26 bases between them. CDR3 sequence (DNA): TGTGCCAGCAGCGACTCCCCGGGACAACCGGGCCGATGGGATACGCAGTATTTT. This gives the protein CASSDSPGQPGRWDTQYF.

The chain joins TRBV5-1 to TRBJ2-1, with 13 bases identical to TRBD2. The V gene end was trimmed by 4 bases and the J gene end by 9 bases; junction bases not matched to a gene: 10. The CDR3 sequence is 16 residues long. Germline CDR1 reads SGHRS; CDR2 reads YFSETQ. The CDR3 loop reads CASSPGLAGALVEQFF. The CDR3 DNA sequence: TGCGCCAGCAGCCCAGGACTAGCGGGAGCTTTAGTTGAGCAGTTCTTC.

The chain is built from TRBV7-9 and TRBJ1-5; D perhaps matches TRBD1 (5 bases). V lost 5 bases and J lost 6, with 14 bases in between. CDR1 and CDR2 (germline): SEHNR, FQNEAQ (reference sequence). The CDR3 runs 14 residues. Written as DNA, the CDR3 is TGTGCCAGCAGCCGGGACGGACTCCCTCAGCCCCAGCATTTT. Protein: CASSRDGLPQPQHF.

The genes are TRBV29-1 and TRBJ1-1; the D is unclear. This CDR3 is 15 amino acids long. V dropped 3 bases and J dropped 0 bases, with 14 bases sitting between them. CDR1 and CDR2 from the germline V gene are SQVTM and ANQGSEA. The CDR3 spells CSVENWGGMNTEAFF. The CDR3 bases are TGCAGCGTTGAGAACTGGGGAGGGATGAACACTGAAGCTTTCTTT.